This TCR beta chain originates from a study of OX40 agonist ivuxolimab in advanced cancers. This CDR3 region has 15 residues. Germline values: CDR1 MGHRA, CDR2 YSYEKL. Trimming removed 0 bases at V and 9 bases at J, with 15 bases between. Repertoires were generated with immunoSEQ multiplex PCR, while TCRdb's copy carries only in-frame clones and drops some. The profile shows roughly 100,000 clones, about 87% of them singletons. The rearrangement joins TRBV4-1 to TRBJ2-1; D possibly uses TRBD1 or TRBD2 (6 bases each). This TCR was sampled from an adult with an advanced solid tumor such as melanoma, head and neck, liver or kidney cancer. The sample in question was CD4+ or CD8+ T cells sorted from blood, obtained in a trial of the OX40 agonist ivuxolimab. The CDR3 nucleotides are TGCGCCAGCAGCCAAGACCCGGGGGCTCGGTCTGAGCAGTTCTTC. It is translated as CASSQDPGARSEQFF.